This section outlines one T cell receptor beta chain sequence together with its context. What antigen it recognizes has not been identified. It has no much larger one-base neighbor in the sample; base qualities were not kept. The CDR3, from cysteine to phenylalanine, totals 12 residues. Here the CDR3 DNA is all that survives: 36 bases in frame from base 1. Unmatched junction bases come to 2, with V trimmed by 7 bases and J by 6 bases. Taken from the germline V gene, the CDR1 and CDR2 loops are MNHEY and SVGAGI. This sample is part of a study of T cell responses to AZD1222 COVID-19 vaccine (TCRdb year 2021). In the study overall: AZD1222 recipients whose second dose came at about 4 weeks and those whose second dose came at about 12 weeks were combined into one group, since spike-specific TCR depth and breadth did not differ between the two schedules. TCR sequencing was performed for more than 230 trial participants, of whom 207 were given two doses of AZD1222 and around 25 were given two doses of MenACWY control vaccine. Trial participants were enrolled into age subgroups of 18-55, 56-69 and 70-plus years, which contained around 140, 26 and 57 TCR-sequenced participants, respectively.

The CDR3 regions of human TCRbeta chains were analyzed by immunosequencing. As for the original processing: Repertoire TCRs were matched against a reference library of SARS-CoV-2-specific TCRs generated with the MIRA antigen-specificity platform. Breadth meant the fraction of unique TCRs that were SARS-CoV-2-associated, whereas depth meant the fraction of total T cells that were SARS-CoV-2-associated. Using the MIRA data, each spike-specific TCR was mapped to the spike region that the TCR reacts to and placed in a CD4 or CD8 class. Log10-transformed breadth and depth values were compared by one-way ANOVA with Sidak's multiple comparisons tests. As stored in TCRdb, this immuneACCESS dataset retains in-frame rearrangements with V and J assigned. A fraction of the clones does not appear; measured against another copy, unresolved V genes explain less than half of the discrepancy, and the remainder lacks a known reason. The DNA was the basis for D and trimming; V, J and clone size are from that table. This sample comprises roughly 49,000 clones, 60% to 85% of them detected only once. The ten top clones hold approximately 6.3% of the sample.

What the time point label conveys for this sample: baseline before first vaccination. Vaccinee samples were obtained from the UK trials COV001 and COV002, which included a single-blind randomized controlled phase 2/3 trial of AZD1222 (ChAdOx1 nCoV-19) in healthy adults. For TCRbeta chain sequencing, PBMC samples from trial participants were taken at day 0 and at day 28 after the second dose. The paper as a whole reports these results and caveats: Nearly half of unique spike-specific TCRs reportedly recognized epitopes outside regions mutated in the B.1.351 and B.1.1.7 variants. The whole spike protein was spanned by vaccine-associated CD4 TCRs, and dominant responses were seen in regions 160-218 and 743-854. Participants were mostly white British, with more females than males. The authors suggested clonal diversity may have been underestimated. Only five to seven AZD1222 recipients were SARS-CoV-2 seropositive at baseline, limiting conclusions about previously exposed vaccinees. Because no day 14 peak-response samples were available, repertoires were characterized only after the peak T cell response. A significant rise in spike-specific TCR breadth and depth was observed after two AZD1222 doses relative to day 0 and relative to MenACWY recipients. The 56-69-year group was small, and its depth increase did not reach significance, likely because of low power.

The sequence was collected from an adult in good health. Source: peripheral blood, taken on day 0 of AZD1222 vaccination. The rearranged chain carries TRBV6-5 and TRBJ2-1; TRBD2 matches 8 bases in the middle. The sequenced DNA is TGTGCCAGCACCCGGGGGGGCAATGAGCAGTTCTTC. Its translation reads: CASTRGGNEQFF.